This paragraph reports one T cell receptor (beta chain). Its antigen is still unknown. There are no base qualities to consult, and no much larger clone falls within one base. Per the publication, the time point label means: longitudinal time-point 1 (baseline). For unsorted PBMC libraries, 2 million PBMCs were used after storage in RNAlater at -80 degrees C until RNA extraction. Peripheral blood was subjected to Ficoll-Hypaque density gradient centrifugation to isolate PBMCs, which were then cryopreserved in liquid nitrogen. This entry is derived from a study of neurological immune-mediated disorders (dated by TCRdb to the late 2010s). With respect to the entire study: Peripheral blood TCR-beta repertoires from patients with HTLV-I-associated myelopathy (HAM/TSP), patients with multiple sclerosis, and healthy controls were compared in the study using UMI-based sequencing. Each longitudinal HAM/TSP and healthy donor was sampled at 3 time-points spaced at roughly 3-45 month intervals. Of the 70 or so subjects in the cohort, some 15 were HAM/TSP patients, about 34 were multiple sclerosis patients, and approximately 20 were healthy controls. Alongside PBMC samples, the set of 106 TCR-beta libraries contained longitudinal samples, technical triplicates, and paired CD4+ and CD8+ T-cell subsets that had been sorted. Findings and caveats that apply to the study as a whole: TCR clonal expansion was greatest in HAM/TSP patients and smallest in MS patients, who ranked below even healthy controls. No identical CDR3 amino acid sequences were shared among expanded clones across subjects, suggesting private TCR-beta repertoires in all groups.

cDNA was synthesized by template-switch 5'RACE using a primer carrying a 10-nucleotide random unique molecular identifier by which each TCR transcript was tagged. Each sequencing run produced over 180 million TCR-beta sequences covering 15-18 subjects. The RNeasy kit was used to extract total RNA. Using the KAPA Real-time Library Amplification kit, TCR-beta VDJ regions were amplified with primers for the TCR constant region and the 5'RACE anchor. Sample indexes and Illumina adaptors were added in a first PCR, after which library yield was increased in a second PCR. The roughly 650 bp TCR product was size-selected on a 2% E-gel SizeSelection system after Ampure bead purification. Before pooling, library quality was checked on a Bioanalyzer, concentration was measured with Qubit, and libraries were quantified with the Kapa Library Quantification kit. Paired-end 2 x 150 bp sequencing of the libraries was performed on an Illumina HiSeq 2500. To increase sequence diversity, roughly 24-31% phiX was spiked into each library pool. In the authors' own workflow: Quality-filtered reads were processed with the UMI-based MiGEC pipeline, and over 75% of raw TCR sequences were removed by the MiGEC pipeline during error correction. IMGT germline references were used for alignment of VDJ genes, and clonotypes were defined by a unique CDR3 amino acid sequence together with V-J genes. Clonal expansion, Shannon diversity and CDR3 relatedness were evaluated with VDJtools (CalcPairwiseDistances, ClusterSamples), while phylogenetic trees were built in CLCbio workbench. Clones with at least 8 unique UMIs were defined as expanded, with this threshold being based on coefficient-of-variation modelling across technical triplicates. The public reads were quality trimmed at Q25 with fastp and then assembled into clones with MiXCR by TCRdb, keeping productive beta chains. Every distinct CDR3 protein forms one entry, paired with its most common genes and DNA. In this record, the V and J calls reflect TCRdb's handling and not the investigators' own analysis. Recorded for this sample are 55,000 to 70,000 distinct CDR3 sequences; about 10% of them occurred a single time. The ten largest account for approximately 7% of the sample.

V lost 4 bases and J lost 3 bases; the stretch between them is 19 bases long. The CDR3 covers 16 residues, taking in both the cysteine and the phenylalanine. Only CDR3 DNA remains: 48 bases, in frame from the first base. Sequences MNHEY (CDR1) and SVGEGT (CDR2) are obtained from the germline V gene. The source material was PBMCs. This sequence was found in a male donor with HTLV-1-associated myelopathy (HAM/TSP). This receptor chain uses TRBV6-2 or TRBV6-3 and TRBJ2-7; the D assignment is uncertain and may be TRBD1 or TRBD2, with 5 bases supporting each. The CDR3 loop reads CASSSPGPRPYYEQYF. The DNA is TGTGCCAGCAGTTCCCCGGGACCTCGTCCGTACTACGAGCAGTACTTC.